Listed here are 30 T cell receptor beta chains from one sample, sequenced in a study of T cells in Graves' hyperthyroidism and ophthalmopathy. Amplification targeted TCR beta CDR3 regions from RNA transcripts. An initial round of RT-PCR targeting the TCR CDR3 relied on the HTBI primer set. TCRdb passed the multiplex PCR reads through MiXCR, listing each CDR3 protein once. The sample has around 600,000 distinct CDR3 sequences; 14% are singletons. The sample comprised blood. Receptor source: a woman under 30 with Graves' ophthalmopathy.

The chain is built from TRBV28 and TRBJ2-3; 9 bases map to TRBD1. The germline gives CDR1 MDHEN, CDR2 SYDVKM. With 6 bases clipped from V and 5 bases from J, the junction kept 15 bases outside the gene matches. The CDR3 has 17 amino acids. For the CDR3, the DNA is TGTGCCAGCAGCTTAAACCCGACAGGGGGTGGAGTAGATACGCAGTATTTT. Its translation is CASSLNPTGGGVDTQYF.

This clonotype was detected only a few times. The CDR3 bases are TGTGCCAGCAGCTTTCTCGGGCCGAACACCGGGGAGCTGTTTTTT. The encoded protein is CASSFLGPNTGELFF. The rearrangement joins TRBV7-8 to TRBJ2-2; D unresolved. This CDR3 has 15 amino acids. V lost 3 bases to trimming and J lost 0 bases, with 8 bases between them. Germline V CDR1 and CDR2: SGHVS, FQNEAQ.

The CDR3 DNA sequence: TGCAGTGCTAGAGCCCCAGAGGGGGGAGGGAAGGACGAGCAGTACTTC. Protein sequence: CSARAPEGGGKDEQYF. The chain joins TRBV20-1 to TRBJ2-7; possibly TRBD2 for D (7 bases). CDR3 length equals 16 residues. Germline values: CDR1 DFQATT, CDR2 SNEGSKA (reference sequence). With 1 base removed from V and 5 bases from J, the gap between germline ends came to 21 bases.

V gene TRBV6-5 combines with J gene TRBJ2-1; 12 bases match TRBD2. The CDR3 loop spans 16 amino acids. Germline CDR1 is MNHEY and CDR2 is SVGAGI. With 4 bases clipped from V and 8 bases from J, the junction kept 9 bases outside the gene matches. CDR3 residues: CASSSPSGRAFHEQFF. The CDR3 DNA sequence: TGTGCCAGCAGTTCGCCTAGCGGGAGGGCCTTTCATGAGCAGTTCTTC.

This clonotype was counted many times. V is TRBV7-3 and J is TRBJ2-1; D not certain. Germline-derived CDR1 and CDR2 are SGHTA and FQGTGA. CDR3 length equals 15 residues. Trimming cost V 2 bases and J 5 bases, with 13 bases left between them. The CDR3 sequence: CASSLFDGRHNEQFF. In DNA form, the CDR3 reads TGTGCCAGCAGCTTATTCGACGGCCGCCACAATGAGCAGTTCTTC.

This chain connects TRBV15 to TRBJ2-7; TRBD2 matches 7 bases. The CDR3 is 13 residues long. The V segment lost 8 bases and the J segment 2 bases; nucleotides outside the gene matches: 6. Germline-derived CDR1 and CDR2 are LNHNV and YYDKDF (reference sequence). The CDR3 DNA reads as TGTGCCACCCGCGGGCGGGGGACCTACGAGCAGTACTTC. Its protein is CATRGRGTYEQYF.

This clonotype was seen repeatedly, ten times or more. The chain employs TRBV11-2 and TRBJ1-4, with 8 bases matching TRBD1. The V segment lost 10 bases and the J segment 6 bases; nucleotides outside the gene matches: 7. The V gene's germline CDR1 is SGHAT and CDR2 FQNNGV. The CDR3 covers 13 residues. Here the CDR3 DNA reads TGTGCCACCTCGACAGGGGCGGATGAAAAACTGTTTTTT. It is translated as CATSTGADEKLFF.

The CDR3 nucleotides are TGTGCCAGCAGCGTAGGAGGGGGGATTCAGCCCCAGCATTTT. Protein product: CASSVGGGIQPQHF. The chain uses TRBV9 and TRBJ1-5; possibly TRBD1 for D (6 bases). This CDR3 contains 14 residues. The V end was cut by 0 bases, the J end by 6 bases, with 10 bases between. Germline lookup yields CDR1 SGDLS and CDR2 YYNGEE.

This clonotype was seen ten or more times. The rearrangement links TRBV30 to TRBJ2-7, with TRBD1 matching over 9 bases. Germline trimming cut 8 bases from V and 6 bases from J; bases unmatched to any gene: 11. The CDR3 extends over 13 amino acids. CDR1 and CDR2 from the germline V gene are GTSNPN and SVGIG (reference sequence). The CDR3 DNA is TGTGCCCACCGGGACAGGGTACTTCTCGAGCAGTACTTC. Its translation: CAHRDRVLLEQYF.

This clonotype was counted many times. V and J are TRBV19 and TRBJ1-2, with 9 bases lining up with TRBD1. Germline trimming cut 6 bases from V and 8 bases from J; bases unmatched to any gene: 1. CDR3 length equals 11 residues. Germline CDR1 is LNHDA and CDR2 is SQIVND (reference sequence). The CDR3 DNA follows: TGTGCCAGTAGGGACAGGGGCGGCTACACCTTC. Its protein product is CASRDRGGYTF. The full variable domain, completed using reference TRBV19 and TRBJ1-2, is DGGITQSPKYLFRKEGQNVTLSCEQNLNHDAMYWYRQDPGQGLRLIYYSQIVNDFQKGDIAEGYSVSREKKESFPLTVTSAQKNPTAFYLCASRDRGGYTFGSGTRLTVV.

This clonotype was counted many times. V gene TRBV2 combines with J gene TRBJ1-3; D remains unclear. The germline V gene encodes CDR1 SNHLY and CDR2 FYNNEI. CDR3 length: 13 amino acids. Trimming shortened V by 3 bases and J by 3 bases, and 6 bases separated the two germline ends. This CDR3 is CASSEVFGNTIYF. The CDR3 nucleotides read TGTGCCAGCAGTGAGGTTTTTGGAAACACCATATATTTT.

About this clonotype: A far larger clone is a single base away, which makes a read error likely. The chain is built from TRBV7-9 and TRBJ1-1; no clear D gene. Germline assignment: CDR1 SEHNR and CDR2 FQNEAQ (reference sequence). Trimming pared 2 bases from V and 4 bases from J, leaving 5 bases between. There are 12 residues in the CDR3. CDR3 in DNA: TGTGCCAGCAGCTTATTGACCACTGAAGCTTTCTTT. It yields the protein CASSLLTTEAFF.

By share of the sample, this clonotype is medium-sized. The J gene is TRBJ2-1, the V gene TRBV28; 13 bases are a match to TRBD2. With 5 bases clipped from V and 7 bases from J, the junction kept 5 bases outside the gene matches. Germline loops: CDR1 MDHEN, CDR2 SYDVKM. The CDR3 spans 15 residues. The DNA for the CDR3 is TGTGCCAGCAGTCCCTGGACTAGCGGGAGTAATGAGCAGTTCTTC. Protein product: CASSPWTSGSNEQFF.

This clonotype has at least ten counts. This chain connects TRBV7-9 to TRBJ2-7; 14 bases match TRBD2. The CDR3 loop spans 16 amino acids. V dropped 6 bases and J dropped 3; count of bases not matched to a gene: 7. The V gene's germline CDR1 is SEHNR and CDR2 FQNEAQ (reference sequence). For the CDR3, the DNA is TGTGCCAGCAGTTCCCCGGGACTAGCGGGAGTCTACGAGCAGTACTTC. Amino acids: CASSSPGLAGVYEQYF.

The chain couples TRBV12-3 or TRBV12-4 to TRBJ2-5, with 12 nucleotides matching TRBD1. V dropped 5 bases and J dropped 5; count of bases not matched to a gene: 6. The CDR3 contains 15 residues. CDR3 DNA sequence: TGTGCCAGCAGTCCAACCGGGACAGGGGGCGAGACCCAGTACTTC. Amino acids: CASSPTGTGGETQYF.

This rearrangement joins TRBV9 to TRBJ2-1; 7 bases match TRBD1. Trimming removed 7 bases from V and 2 bases from J; junction bases left unmatched: 9. The CDR3 contains 15 residues. CDR1 is SGDLS and CDR2 is YYNGEE in the germline V gene. This CDR3 is CASGFGQAAYNEQFF. Here the CDR3 DNA reads TGTGCCAGCGGCTTCGGACAGGCTGCCTACAATGAGCAGTTCTTC.

This clonotype was found many times. The rearrangement links TRBV11-2 to TRBJ2-3; 11 bases line up with TRBD2. The CDR3 runs 15 residues. With V trimmed by 5 bases and J by 5 bases, 6 bases remained unmatched. CDR1 and CDR2 (germline): SGHAT, FQNNGV. CDR3 DNA sequence: TGTGCCAGCAGCCTTAGCGGGAGGGCCGGAGATACGCAGTATTTT. Its translation is CASSLSGRAGDTQYF.

Comment on this clonotype: It may be a read error: a sequence one base away is much more abundant. A read error is likely, as this CDR3 ends without the conserved phenylalanine or tryptophan. This rearrangement joins TRBV20-1 to TRBJ2-4, with 8 bases fitting TRBD2. V lost 6 bases to trimming and J lost 0 bases; unmatched junction nucleotides: 4. The germline gives CDR1 DFQATT, CDR2 SNEGSKA (reference sequence). There are 14 residues in the CDR3. The CDR3 DNA follows: TGCAGTGCCGCGCTAGCGGGAGCCAAAAACATTCAGTACTCC. Residues: CSAALAGAKNIQYS.

This clonotype was seen repeatedly, ten times or more. The genes are TRBV20-1 and TRBJ2-7, with 8 bases aligning to TRBD2. Trimming removed 4 bases from V and 1 base from J; junction bases left unmatched: 3. CDR3 length: 13 amino acids. Germline V gives CDR1 DFQATT, CDR2 SNEGSKA (reference sequence). CDR3 in DNA: TGCAGTGCTATGAAGCGGGAGTCCTACGAGCAGTACTTC. It codes for CSAMKRESYEQYF.

The chain links TRBV2 to TRBJ1-4; D possibly corresponds to TRBD1 (5 bases). Germline assignment: CDR1 SNHLY and CDR2 FYNNEI. There are 13 residues in the CDR3. V shed 7 bases and J shed 7 bases, with 13 bases lying between them. Written as DNA, the CDR3 is TGTGCCAGCACGGGGGTGTCCGGTGAAAAACTGTTTTTT. It codes for CASTGVSGEKLFF.

The chain uses TRBV30 and TRBJ2-1; TRBD2 matches at 9 bases. The CDR3 runs to 11 residues. V was clipped by 4 bases and J by 10 bases; unmatched bases: 2. Germline V lookup: CDR1 GTSNPN, CDR2 SVGIG (reference sequence). CDR3 region: CAWTSGVEQFF. DNA of the CDR3: TGTGCCTGGACTAGCGGGGTCGAGCAGTTCTTC.

This clonotype appeared many times. V is TRBV20-1 and J is TRBJ2-1; D ambiguous. Trimming cost V 3 bases and J 3 bases, with 6 bases left between them. CDR3 length: 12 residues. CDR1 and CDR2 (germline): DFQATT, SNEGSKA (reference sequence). This chain's CDR3 is CSASPLYNEQFF. CDR3 nucleotides: TGCAGTGCTAGTCCCCTCTACAATGAGCAGTTCTTC.

This clonotype was found many times. The chain links TRBV7-6 to TRBJ2-1; unclear D gene. From germline, CDR1 is SGHVS and CDR2 FNYEAQ. V lost 7 bases, J lost 6 bases, and 16 bases lay in between. This CDR3 is built from 14 residues. This chain's CDR3 is CASTSLGRFNEQFF. CDR3 bases: TGTGCCAGCACCTCTCTGGGTCGGTTCAATGAGCAGTTCTTC.

The rearrangement uses TRBV6-1 and TRBJ2-1; D unclear. Germline CDR1 reads MNHNS; CDR2 reads SASEGT. The V gene lost 3 bases and the J gene lost 8 bases, with 11 bases spanning the gap. This CDR3 region has 13 residues. CDR3 sequence (DNA): TGTGCCAGCAGTGACTCGGCCCCCGATGAGCAGTTCTTC. Its protein product is CASSDSAPDEQFF.

This clonotype was picked up a small number of times. The junction differs from germline at one of its ends, possibly a read error. The J gene is TRBJ2-2, the V gene TRBV20-1, with 15 bases matching TRBD2. The CDR3 consists of 19 residues. CDR1 is DFQATT and CDR2 is SNEGSKA in the germline V gene (reference sequence). The CDR3 region is CSAREWGLAGGSNTGGLFF. Written as DNA, the CDR3 is TGCAGTGCTAGAGAATGGGGACTAGCGGGAGGCTCGAACACCGGGGGGCTGTTTTTT.

The CDR3 sequence: CASSGRAGGVTGELFF. The CDR3 DNA follows: TGCGCCAGTTCGGGTAGAGCGGGAGGGGTCACCGGGGAGCTGTTTTTT. V usage is TRBV10-2 and J usage is TRBJ2-2; TRBD2 agrees at 10 bases. Germline V CDR1 and CDR2: WSHSY, SAAADI. The CDR3 runs 16 residues. The ends lost 9 bases at V and 4 bases at J; junction bases unmatched: 11.

There are many counts of this clonotype. This sequence joins TRBV7-6 and TRBJ2-1, with 9 bases fitting TRBD1. The V and J ends lost 5 bases and 8 bases, in that order; junction bases with no gene match: 13. Germline V gene sequence: CDR1 SGHVS, CDR2 FNYEAQ. The CDR3 covers 16 residues. The CDR3 bases are TGTGCCAGCAGCCTCGCCGGGACAGGGAGTGAGGATGAGCAGTTCTTC. Protein sequence: CASSLAGTGSEDEQFF.

This clonotype was seen many times. The CDR3 protein is CASSLNGGLASDTQYF. The CDR3 DNA is TGTGCCAGCAGTTTAAATGGTGGACTAGCGTCGGATACGCAGTATTTT. The rearrangement joins TRBV12-3 or TRBV12-4 to TRBJ2-3; TRBD2 agrees at 9 bases. The CDR3 has 16 amino acids. The ends lost 2 bases at V and 6 bases at J; junction bases unmatched: 9.

This clonotype has ten or more counts. The chain links TRBV27 to TRBJ2-1; 12 positions match TRBD2. CDR1 MNHEY and CDR2 SMNVEV come from the germline V gene (reference sequence). V dropped 0 bases and J dropped 9; count of bases not matched to a gene: 6. The CDR3 totals 16 residues. The CDR3 nucleotides are TGTGCCAGCAGTTTATCGGCGGCTAGCGGGAGGGGTGAGCAGTTCTTC. Protein sequence: CASSLSAASGRGEQFF.

This clonotype turned up a few times. The chain employs TRBV15 and TRBJ2-5, with TRBD2 identical over 14 bases. J gave up 4 bases and V 4 bases, and 17 bases lay outside the gene matches. This CDR3 is built from 20 residues. The germline V gene has CDR1 LNHNV and CDR2 YYDKDF (reference sequence). The CDR3 loop reads CATSTLREGLAGVRPETQYF. CDR3 sequence (DNA): TGTGCCACCAGCACGCTGAGGGAGGGACTAGCGGGAGTTCGGCCAGAGACCCAGTACTTC.